Listed below are T cell receptor beta chains from one sample, sequenced in a study of early T cells in non-severe SARS-CoV-2 infection. TCRdb ran MiXCR on the 5' RACE reads and lists one entry per CDR3 protein. In the table there are about 49,000 distinct CDR3 sequences, 12% of which are singletons. Sequenced sample: whole blood. The receptor source for this set is an adult who was a healthcare worker with PCR-confirmed SARS-CoV-2 infection or an uninfected control (not recorded which). Each CDR3 is given with its conserved first and last residue. The D gene is left open where the match is weak. Rows may omit the clone size; those that give it use once, few, many or a size class.

CDR3nt	CDR3aa	j_gene	abundance	v_gene	d_gene
TGCGCCAGCAGCCAGGCGGGCCTTGCTAGCGGGGAGCAGTTCTTC	CASSQAGLASGEQFF	TRBJ2-1	NA	TRBV4-3	TRBD2
TGCGCCAGCAGAAGAGGAGAAGACTATTCACCCCTCCACTTT	CASRRGEDYSPLHF	TRBJ1-6	NA	TRBV5-1	NA
TGTGCCAGCAGCTTGGCACCCCTCGGGACAGGGGGGTTCGCTGAAGCTTTCTTT	CASSLAPLGTGGFAEAFF	TRBJ1-1	many	TRBV5-4	TRBD1
TGTGCCAGCAGCAAAGGACAGGGAAGCAATCAGCCCCAGCATTTT	CASSKGQGSNQPQHF	TRBJ1-5	many	TRBV7-9	TRBD1
TGTGCCAGCAGCCAAGCCGGTGGCTACACCTTC	CASSQAGGYTF	TRBJ1-2	many	TRBV9	NA
TGCAGCGTTGAGAGGGCCAATCAGGGCTACACCTTC	CSVERANQGYTF	TRBJ1-2	few	TRBV29-1	NA
TGCGCCAGCAGCCAAGCCCCCGGGCAGACTAACTACGAGCAGTACTTC	CASSQAPGQTNYEQYF	TRBJ2-7	NA	TRBV4-1	NA
TGCGCCAGCAGCCGCGGGACTAGCGGGGGATCCTACGAGCAGTACTTC	CASSRGTSGGSYEQYF	TRBJ2-7	few	TRBV4-3	TRBD2
TGTGCCAGCAGCCAGAGATGGGGCGTTACTTATAATTCACCCCTCCACTTT	CASSQRWGVTYNSPLHF	TRBJ1-6	NA	TRBV21-1	NA
TGTGCCTGGATGATGGGACAGGAGTATAATTCACCCCTCCACTTT	CAWMMGQEYNSPLHF	TRBJ1-6	NA	TRBV30	TRBD1
TGCAGTGCTAGTCCTTCCAATGAGCAGTTCTTC	CSASPSNEQFF	TRBJ2-1	NA	TRBV20-1	NA
TGCAGCGTTTACAAGACCCTGGACAGGGTCTCGGAGACCCAGTACTTC	CSVYKTLDRVSETQYF	TRBJ2-5	few	TRBV29-1	TRBD1
TGTGCCAGCAGTGAATCAGGGAACACCGGGGAGCTGTTTTTT	CASSESGNTGELFF	TRBJ2-2	few	TRBV25-1	NA
TGTGCCAGCAGCAGGGGGCCCGTGAACACTGAAGCTTTCTTT	CASSRGPVNTEAFF	TRBJ1-1	many	TRBV9	TRBD1
TGCAGCGTGTCCGGGACACTGAACACCGGGGAGCTGTTTTTT	CSVSGTLNTGELFF	TRBJ2-2	many	TRBV29-1	NA
TGTGCCAGCAGCTTGGAGGAGGCCCGCAGGCAGTACTTC	CASSLEEARRQYF	TRBJ2-7	NA	TRBV5-5	NA
TGTGCCAGCAGGAGACAGGGAGGGGAGACCCAGTACTTC	CASRRQGGETQYF	TRBJ2-5	few	TRBV28	NA
TGCGCCAGCAGCTACCAACTCAGACCTCCTAGGGACGAGCAGTACTTC	CASSYQLRPPRDEQYF	TRBJ2-7	many	TRBV5-1	NA